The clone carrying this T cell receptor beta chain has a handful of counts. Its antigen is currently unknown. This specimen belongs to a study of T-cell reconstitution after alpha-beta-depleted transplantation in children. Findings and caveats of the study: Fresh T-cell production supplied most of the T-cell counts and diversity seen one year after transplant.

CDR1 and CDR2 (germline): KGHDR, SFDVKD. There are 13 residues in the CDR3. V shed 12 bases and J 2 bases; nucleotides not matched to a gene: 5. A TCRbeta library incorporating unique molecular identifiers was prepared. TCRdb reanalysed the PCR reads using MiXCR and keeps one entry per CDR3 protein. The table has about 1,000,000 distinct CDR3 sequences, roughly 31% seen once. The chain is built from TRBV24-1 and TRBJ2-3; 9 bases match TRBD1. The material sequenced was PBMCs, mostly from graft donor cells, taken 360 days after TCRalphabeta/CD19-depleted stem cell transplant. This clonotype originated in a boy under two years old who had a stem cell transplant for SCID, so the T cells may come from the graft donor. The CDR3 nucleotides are TGTGCCGTCCGGGACAGGGACACAGATACGCAGTATTTT. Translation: CAVRDRDTDTQYF.